The clone carrying this TCR beta chain was found a few times. Its matching antigen is unknown. The data were obtained in a study of human T cells and chemical hapten exposure. Whole-study findings and limits: Healthy individuals' immune responses may differ from those of donors, who had alopecia. Those TCRs sitting above 1 in 1000 frequency stayed the same with DPC sensitization.

Per the authors' pipeline: Per sample, the median was approximately 96,000 TCRs, with values from about 24,000 to 680,000. MiXCR was run by TCRdb on the RACE reads, yielding one entry per CDR3 protein. The V and J calls and clone size are TCRdb's, not the authors'. The sample records some 38,000 distinct CDR3 sequences, approximately 9.5% being singletons. Indicated time point: patch test 3, about 24 weeks after DPC sensitization. Treatment noted: therapeutic diphenylcyclopropenone sensitization with weekly scalp DPC. The authors extracted total RNA from unfractionated whole blood. Germline CDR1 and CDR2: SGHVS and FNYEAQ. The length of the CDR3 is 15 residues. V trimming: 1 base; J trimming: 1 base; junction bases outside the gene matches: 1.

The chain couples TRBV7-6 to TRBJ1-5, with 7 bases lining up with TRBD1. The clonotype originates from a man aged 45-65 years with alopecia areata. Some clones in this sample may be carry-over from other donors' samples. The material was whole blood, obtained in connection with sensitization to the hapten diphenylcyclopropenone (DPC). The CDR3 loop is CASSLGGGSNQPQHF. DNA of the CDR3: TGTGCCAGCAGCTTAGGAGGGGGCAGCAATCAGCCCCAGCATTTT.